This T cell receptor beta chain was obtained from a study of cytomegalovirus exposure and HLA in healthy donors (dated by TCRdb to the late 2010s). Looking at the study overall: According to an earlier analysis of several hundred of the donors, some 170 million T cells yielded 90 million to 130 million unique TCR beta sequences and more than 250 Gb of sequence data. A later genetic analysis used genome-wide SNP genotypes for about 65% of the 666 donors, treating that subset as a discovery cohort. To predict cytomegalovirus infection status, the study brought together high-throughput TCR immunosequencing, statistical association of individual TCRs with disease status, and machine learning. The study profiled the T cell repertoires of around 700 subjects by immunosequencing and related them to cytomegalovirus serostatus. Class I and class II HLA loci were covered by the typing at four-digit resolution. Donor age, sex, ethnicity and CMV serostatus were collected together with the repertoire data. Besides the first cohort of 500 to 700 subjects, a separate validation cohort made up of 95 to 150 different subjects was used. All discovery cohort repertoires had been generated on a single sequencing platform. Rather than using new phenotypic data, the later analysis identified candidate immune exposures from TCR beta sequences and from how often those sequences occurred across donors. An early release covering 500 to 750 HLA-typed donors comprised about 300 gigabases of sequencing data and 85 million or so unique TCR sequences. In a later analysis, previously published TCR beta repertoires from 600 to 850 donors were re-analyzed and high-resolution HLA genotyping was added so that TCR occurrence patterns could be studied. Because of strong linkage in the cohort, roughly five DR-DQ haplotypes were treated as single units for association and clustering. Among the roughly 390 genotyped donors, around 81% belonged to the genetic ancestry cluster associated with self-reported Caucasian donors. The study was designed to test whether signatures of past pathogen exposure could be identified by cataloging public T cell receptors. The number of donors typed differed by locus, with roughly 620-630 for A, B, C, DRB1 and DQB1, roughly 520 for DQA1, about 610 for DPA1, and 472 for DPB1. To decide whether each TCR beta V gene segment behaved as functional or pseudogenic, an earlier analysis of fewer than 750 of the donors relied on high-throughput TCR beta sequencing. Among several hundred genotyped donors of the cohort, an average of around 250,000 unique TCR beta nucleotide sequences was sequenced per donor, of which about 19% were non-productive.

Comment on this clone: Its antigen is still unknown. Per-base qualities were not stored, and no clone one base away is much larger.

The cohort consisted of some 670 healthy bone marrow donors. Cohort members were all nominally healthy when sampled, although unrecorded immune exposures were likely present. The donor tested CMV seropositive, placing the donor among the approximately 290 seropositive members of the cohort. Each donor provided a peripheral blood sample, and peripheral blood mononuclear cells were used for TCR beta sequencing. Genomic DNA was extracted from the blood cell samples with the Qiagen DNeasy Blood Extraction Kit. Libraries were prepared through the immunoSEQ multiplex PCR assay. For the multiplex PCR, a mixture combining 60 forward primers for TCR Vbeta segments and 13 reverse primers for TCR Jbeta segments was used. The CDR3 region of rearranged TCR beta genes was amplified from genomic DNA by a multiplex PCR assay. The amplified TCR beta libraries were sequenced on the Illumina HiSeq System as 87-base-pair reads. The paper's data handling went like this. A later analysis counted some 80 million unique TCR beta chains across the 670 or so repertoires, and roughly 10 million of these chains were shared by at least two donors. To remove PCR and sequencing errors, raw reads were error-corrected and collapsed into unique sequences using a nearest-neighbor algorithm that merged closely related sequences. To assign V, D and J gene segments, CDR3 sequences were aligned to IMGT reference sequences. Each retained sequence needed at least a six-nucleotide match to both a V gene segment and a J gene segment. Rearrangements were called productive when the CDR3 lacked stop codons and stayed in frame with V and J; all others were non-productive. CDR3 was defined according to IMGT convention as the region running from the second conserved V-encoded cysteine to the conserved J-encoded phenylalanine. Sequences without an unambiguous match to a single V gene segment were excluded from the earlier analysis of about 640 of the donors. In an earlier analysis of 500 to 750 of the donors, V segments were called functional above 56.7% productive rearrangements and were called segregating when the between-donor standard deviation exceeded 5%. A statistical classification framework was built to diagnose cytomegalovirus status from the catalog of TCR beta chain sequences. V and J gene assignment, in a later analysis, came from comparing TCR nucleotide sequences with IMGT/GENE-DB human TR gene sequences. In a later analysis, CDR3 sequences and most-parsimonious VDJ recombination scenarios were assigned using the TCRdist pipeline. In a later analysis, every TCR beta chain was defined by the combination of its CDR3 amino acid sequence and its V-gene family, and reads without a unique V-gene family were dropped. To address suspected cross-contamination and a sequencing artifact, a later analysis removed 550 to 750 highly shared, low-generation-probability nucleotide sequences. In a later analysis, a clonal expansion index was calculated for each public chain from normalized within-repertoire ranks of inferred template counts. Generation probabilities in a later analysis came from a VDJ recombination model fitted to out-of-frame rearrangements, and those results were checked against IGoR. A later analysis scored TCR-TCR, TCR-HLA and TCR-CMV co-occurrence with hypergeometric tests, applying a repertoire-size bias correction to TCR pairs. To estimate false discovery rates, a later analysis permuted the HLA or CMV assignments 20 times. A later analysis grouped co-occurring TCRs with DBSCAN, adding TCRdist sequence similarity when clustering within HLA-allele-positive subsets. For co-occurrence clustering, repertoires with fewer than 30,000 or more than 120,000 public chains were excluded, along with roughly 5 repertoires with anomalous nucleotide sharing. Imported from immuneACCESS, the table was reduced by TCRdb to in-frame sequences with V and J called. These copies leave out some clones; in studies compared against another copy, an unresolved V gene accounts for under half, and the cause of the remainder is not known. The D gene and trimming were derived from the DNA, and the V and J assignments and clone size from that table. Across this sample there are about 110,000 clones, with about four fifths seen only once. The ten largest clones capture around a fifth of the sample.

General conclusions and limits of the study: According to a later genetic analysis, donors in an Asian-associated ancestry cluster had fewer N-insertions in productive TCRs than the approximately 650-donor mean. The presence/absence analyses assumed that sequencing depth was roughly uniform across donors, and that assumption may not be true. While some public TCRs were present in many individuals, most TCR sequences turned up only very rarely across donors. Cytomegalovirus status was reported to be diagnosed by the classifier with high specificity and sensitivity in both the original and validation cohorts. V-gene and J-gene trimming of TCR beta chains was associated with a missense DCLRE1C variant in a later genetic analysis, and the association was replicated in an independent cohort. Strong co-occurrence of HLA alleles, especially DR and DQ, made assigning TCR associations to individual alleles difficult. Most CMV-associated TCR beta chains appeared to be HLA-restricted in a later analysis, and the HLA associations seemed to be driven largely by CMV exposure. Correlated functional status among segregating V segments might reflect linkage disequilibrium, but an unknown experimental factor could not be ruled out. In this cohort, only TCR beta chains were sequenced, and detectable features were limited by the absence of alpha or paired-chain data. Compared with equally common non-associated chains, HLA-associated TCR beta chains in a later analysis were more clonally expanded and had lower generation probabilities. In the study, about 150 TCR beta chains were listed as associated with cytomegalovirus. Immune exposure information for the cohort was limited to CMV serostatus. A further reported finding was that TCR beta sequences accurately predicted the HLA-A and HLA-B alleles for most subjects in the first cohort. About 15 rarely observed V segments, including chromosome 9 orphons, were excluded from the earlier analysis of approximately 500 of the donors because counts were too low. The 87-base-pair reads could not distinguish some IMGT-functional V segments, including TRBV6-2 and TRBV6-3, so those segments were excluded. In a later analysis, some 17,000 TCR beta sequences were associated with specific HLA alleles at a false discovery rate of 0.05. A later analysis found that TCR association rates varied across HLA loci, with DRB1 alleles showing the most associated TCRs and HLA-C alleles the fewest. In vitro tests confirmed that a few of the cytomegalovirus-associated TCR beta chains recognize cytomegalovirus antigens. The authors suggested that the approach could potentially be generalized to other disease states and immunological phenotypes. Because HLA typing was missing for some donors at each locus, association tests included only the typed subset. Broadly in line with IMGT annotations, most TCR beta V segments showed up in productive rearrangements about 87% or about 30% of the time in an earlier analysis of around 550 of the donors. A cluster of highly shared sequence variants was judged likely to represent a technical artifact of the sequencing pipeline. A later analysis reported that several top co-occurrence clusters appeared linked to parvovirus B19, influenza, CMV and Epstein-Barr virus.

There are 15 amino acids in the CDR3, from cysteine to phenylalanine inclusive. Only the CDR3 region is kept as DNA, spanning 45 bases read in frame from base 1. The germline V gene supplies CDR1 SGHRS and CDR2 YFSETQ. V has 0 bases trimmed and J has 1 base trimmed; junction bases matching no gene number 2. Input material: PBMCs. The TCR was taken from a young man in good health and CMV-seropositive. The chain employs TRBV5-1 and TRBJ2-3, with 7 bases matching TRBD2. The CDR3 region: CASSLDAGGTDTQYF. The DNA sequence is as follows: TGCGCCAGCAGCTTGGATGCGGGGGGCACAGATACGCAGTATTTT.